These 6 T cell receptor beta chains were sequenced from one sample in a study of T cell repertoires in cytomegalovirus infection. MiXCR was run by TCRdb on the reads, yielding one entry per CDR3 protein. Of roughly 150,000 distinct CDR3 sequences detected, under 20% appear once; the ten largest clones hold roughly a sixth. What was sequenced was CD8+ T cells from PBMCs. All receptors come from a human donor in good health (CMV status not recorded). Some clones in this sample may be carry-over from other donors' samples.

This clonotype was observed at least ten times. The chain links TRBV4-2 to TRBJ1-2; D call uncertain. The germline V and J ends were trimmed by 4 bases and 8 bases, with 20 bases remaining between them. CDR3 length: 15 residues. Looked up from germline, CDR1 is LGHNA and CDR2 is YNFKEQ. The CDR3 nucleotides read TGTGCCAGCAGCCTCAAGGCCTTTGATGGCGGGGGCTACACCTTC. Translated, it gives CASSLKAFDGGGYTF.

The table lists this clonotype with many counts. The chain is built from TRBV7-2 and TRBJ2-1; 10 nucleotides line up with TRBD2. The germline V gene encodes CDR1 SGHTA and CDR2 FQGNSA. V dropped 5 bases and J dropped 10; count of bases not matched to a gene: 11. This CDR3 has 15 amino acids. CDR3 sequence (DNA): TGTGCCAGCAGCACGACGACTAGCGGGTCCTGGGAGCAGTTCTTC. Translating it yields CASSTTTSGSWEQFF.

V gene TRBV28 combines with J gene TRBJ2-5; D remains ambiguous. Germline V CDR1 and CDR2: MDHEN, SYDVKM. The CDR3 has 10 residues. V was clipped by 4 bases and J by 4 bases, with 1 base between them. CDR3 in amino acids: CASSSETQYF. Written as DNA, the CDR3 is TGTGCCAGCAGTTCAGAGACCCAGTACTTC.

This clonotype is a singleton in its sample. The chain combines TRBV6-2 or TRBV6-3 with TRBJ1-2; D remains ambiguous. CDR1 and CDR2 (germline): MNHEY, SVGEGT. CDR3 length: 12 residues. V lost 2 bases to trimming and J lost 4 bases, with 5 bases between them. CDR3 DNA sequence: TGTGCCAGCAGTTACGGATCCTATGGCTACACCTTC. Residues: CASSYGSYGYTF.

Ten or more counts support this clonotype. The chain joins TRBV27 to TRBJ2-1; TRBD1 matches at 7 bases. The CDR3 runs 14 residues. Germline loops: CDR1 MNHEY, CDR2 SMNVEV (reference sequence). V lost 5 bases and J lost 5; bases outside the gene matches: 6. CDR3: CASSTPTGNNEQFF. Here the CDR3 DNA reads TGTGCCAGCAGTACCCCGACAGGGAACAATGAGCAGTTCTTC.

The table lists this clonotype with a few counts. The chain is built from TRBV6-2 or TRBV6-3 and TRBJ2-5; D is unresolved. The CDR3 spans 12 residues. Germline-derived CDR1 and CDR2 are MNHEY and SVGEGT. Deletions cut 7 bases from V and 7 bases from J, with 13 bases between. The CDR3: CASTKPEGTQYF. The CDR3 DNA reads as TGTGCCAGCACCAAACCGGAAGGGACCCAGTACTTC.